This TCR beta chain was recorded in a study of cytomegalovirus exposure and HLA in healthy donors. Amplification used 60 Vbeta primers and 13 Jbeta primers. Some clones are missing from TCRdb's copy, which holds only in-frame ones; the method was immunoSEQ multiplex PCR. The data contain under 200,000 clones, approximately 78% of them singletons. V was trimmed by 0 bases and J by 6 bases, leaving 8 bases between them. This CDR3 spans 13 amino acids. Germline CDR1 SGHDT, CDR2 YYEEEE. The TCR sequence derives from a woman younger than 35 in good health and CMV-seronegative. Sequencing was carried out using PBMCs. The rearrangement links TRBV5-6 to TRBJ2-3; tentative D call: TRBD1 (5 bases). CDR3 nucleotides: TGTGCCAGCAGCTTGGGGGGCGTGGATACGCAGTATTTT. Translated, it gives CASSLGGVDTQYF.